This T cell receptor beta chain was sequenced in a study of blood T cell repertoires in COVID-19. Generated by immunoSEQ multiplex PCR, the TCRdb table keeps only in-frame clones and is missing some. Counted here are approximately 70,000 clones, approximately 89% occurring once; the ten biggest clones make up about 2.5%. This clone is labeled medium-sized (0.01 to 0.1%). The germline gives CDR1 SGHVS, CDR2 FNYEAQ. V trimming: 1 base; J trimming: 3 bases; junction bases outside the gene matches: 4. The CDR3 contains 17 residues. Source material: peripheral blood. The rearrangement uses TRBV7-6 and TRBJ2-1; 12 bases fit TRBD2. The clonotype was recovered from a man in his fifties with COVID-19, enrolled during active disease. CDR3 DNA sequence: TGTGCCAGCAGCTTAGGGACTAGCGGGAATATCTACAATGAGCAGTTCTTC. It encodes CASSLGTSGNIYNEQFF.